This T cell receptor beta chain was identified in a study of CD8 T cells in ankylosing spondylitis. This clonotype was recorded a few times. What it binds is unknown. Via MiXCR, TCRdb re-called the 5' RACE reads, giving one row per CDR3 protein. Of some 840,000 distinct CDR3 sequences listed, about 12% are singletons. Study-wide results and caveats: Apparently characteristic of ankylosing spondylitis blood was a TCR beta motif (fewer than 10 highly homologous variants). Clones that were linked to disease were CD8+ and were relatively rare in peripheral blood. Some motif variants were previously reported in reactive arthritis synovial fluid and blood. According to the report, clones linked to the disease were significantly enriched in matched synovial fluid samples taken from ankylosing spondylitis patients.

The receptor comes from a male donor with ankylosing spondylitis. The sequencing sample was made of blood, either unsorted or a sorted T cell fraction (not recorded which).

CDR3 sequence reads: CASSPSGVRDKETQYF. The CDR3 DNA reads as TGTGCCAGCAGCCCTTCCGGGGTCAGGGATAAAGAGACCCAGTACTTC. The rearrangement joins TRBV7-2 to TRBJ2-5; either TRBD1 or TRBD2 may fit D (5 bases each). V lost 5 bases, J lost 3 bases, and 19 bases lay in between. Per germline, CDR1 SGHTA and CDR2 FQGNSA. CDR3 length equals 16 residues. Full variable domain (rest looked up from reference TRBV7-2 and TRBJ2-5): GAGVSQSPSNKVTEKGKDVELRCDPISGHTALYWYRQSLGQGLEFLIYFQGNSAPDKSGLPSDRFSAERTGGSVSTLTIQRTQQEDSAVYLCASSPSGVRDKETQYFGPGTRLLVL.